Presented here are 21 T cell receptor beta chains from one specimen sequenced in a study of cytomegalovirus exposure and HLA in healthy donors. The PCR made use of 60 Vbeta and 13 Jbeta primers. The repertoire was sequenced with immunoSEQ multiplex PCR; TCRdb's copy has only in-frame clones and lacks some. The profile shows roughly 110,000 clones, around 72% of them singletons. Sequencing was performed on PBMCs. The receptors stem from a woman in her forties in good health and CMV-seropositive.

The chain uses TRBV6-1 and TRBJ1-6, with 9 bases aligning to TRBD1. From germline, CDR1 is MNHNS and CDR2 SASEGT. This CDR3 is built from 15 residues. J gave up 9 bases and V 4 bases, and 7 bases lay outside the gene matches. CDR3 sequence: CASSGGQGPGSPLHF. The CDR3 bases are TGTGCCAGCAGTGGAGGACAGGGGCCCGGTTCACCCCTCCACTTT.

CDR3 region: CASRYSGQGLNEKLFF. CDR3 in DNA: TGTGCCAGCAGATATTCCGGACAGGGACTGAATGAAAAACTGTTTTTT. This chain joins TRBV2 and TRBJ1-4; TRBD1 agrees at 8 bases. CDR3 size: 16 residues. V gave up 6 bases and J gave up 5 bases; unmatched junction bases: 11. The germline CDR1 and CDR2 sequences are SNHLY and FYNNEI.

In its sample, this clone was seen once. This chain connects TRBV29-1 to TRBJ2-3; TRBD1 matches 7 bases. Germline trimming cut 7 bases from V and 4 bases from J; bases unmatched to any gene: 8. The CDR3 contains 13 residues. Germline CDR1 and CDR2: SQVTM and ANQGSEA. The chain's CDR3 is CSAKGAGADTQYF. The CDR3 nucleotides read TGCAGCGCGAAGGGGGCCGGAGCAGATACGCAGTATTTT.

The chain links TRBV14 to TRBJ1-1; 9 nucleotides line up with TRBD1. This CDR3 region has 14 residues. Germline V gives CDR1 SGHDN, CDR2 FVKESK. V lost 1 base and J lost 7; bases outside the gene matches: 4. The CDR3: CASSQARQGVEAFF. The CDR3 nucleotides read TGTGCCAGCAGCCAAGCTCGACAGGGGGTTGAAGCTTTCTTT.

The chain employs TRBV27 and TRBJ1-6, with D possibly TRBD1 on 6 matching bases. Germline CDR1 is MNHEY and CDR2 is SMNVEV (reference sequence). V lost 6 bases and J lost 0, with 24 bases in between. The CDR3 contains 20 residues. The DNA of the CDR3 is TGTGCCAGCAGCACCCGGAAACAGGGCGCTGTAAGCTCCTATAATTCACCCCTCCACTTT. Its protein is CASSTRKQGAVSSYNSPLHF.

The chain combines TRBV18 with TRBJ2-3; 7 bases line up with TRBD2. The CDR3 is 13 amino acids. The V gene's germline CDR1 is KGHSH and CDR2 LQKENI. Germline trimming cut 3 bases from V and 9 bases from J; bases unmatched to any gene: 6. As DNA, the CDR3 is TGTGCCAGCTCACCTAAATGGGGGGGGACGCAGTATTTT. Amino acids: CASSPKWGGTQYF.

This clone has a handful of counts. V and J are TRBV5-8 and TRBJ1-3; D unresolved. Between the trimmed V and J ends, which lost 7 bases and 4 bases, there was a span of 15 bases. From germline, CDR1 is SGHTS and CDR2 YDEGEE. The CDR3 has 14 residues. CDR3 DNA sequence: TGTGCCAGCCGAGGGCAGGCGAGGGGAAACACCATATATTTT. The encoded protein is CASRGQARGNTIYF.

The rearrangement links TRBV6-5 to TRBJ1-5, with 9 bases aligning to TRBD1. CDR1 and CDR2 from the germline V gene are MNHEY and SVGAGI. There are 13 residues in the CDR3. The V gene end was trimmed by 7 bases and the J gene end by 10 bases; junction bases not matched to a gene: 8. CDR3 DNA: TGTGCCAGCACCCGGGACAGGGATGGTCCCCAGCATTTT. Amino acid sequence: CASTRDRDGPQHF.

This chain links TRBV4-1 with TRBJ1-1; D gene unclear. CDR3 length: 13 residues. Trimming removed 0 bases at V and 5 bases at J, with 7 bases between. In germline, CDR1 is MGHRA, CDR2 YSYEKL. CDR3 protein: CASSQERRTEAFF. The CDR3 coding sequence is TGCGCCAGCAGCCAAGAAAGGAGAACTGAAGCTTTCTTT.

The V gene is TRBV19, the J gene TRBJ1-3; no clear D gene. The CDR3 is 13 amino acids. The germline V gene encodes CDR1 LNHDA and CDR2 SQIVND (reference sequence). V lost 7 bases and J 5 bases, leaving 12 bases between the germline ends. In DNA, the CDR3 is TGTGCCAGTACCGAGGAATTCAGAAACACCATATATTTT. It specifies CASTEEFRNTIYF.

J is TRBJ2-1 and V is TRBV6-5; TRBD2 matches at 10 bases. Germline-derived CDR1 and CDR2 are MNHEY and SVGAGI. The CDR3 runs 15 residues. Unmatched junction bases numbered 12, after V lost 7 bases and J lost 9 bases. DNA of the CDR3: TGTGCCAGCACGAAAAGCGGGGGGGTTTGGGGTGAGCAGTTCTTC. Amino acid sequence: CASTKSGGVWGEQFF.

The chain carries TRBV6-6 and TRBJ1-1; the D gene is possibly TRBD1 (6 bases). Per the germline V gene, CDR1 is MNHNY and CDR2 is SVGAGI (reference sequence). V lost 5 bases, J lost 4 bases, and 8 bases lay in between. The CDR3 has 12 amino acids. DNA of the CDR3: TGTGCCAGCAGTACAGGGTTCACTGAAGCTTTCTTT. Translated, it gives CASSTGFTEAFF.

This chain joins TRBV7-8 and TRBJ2-3, with no clear D. This CDR3 spans 14 amino acids. V was pared by 5 bases and J by 4 bases, with 13 bases between. Germline CDR1 reads SGHVS; CDR2 reads FQNEAQ. CDR3 in amino acids: CASSPRPEADTQYF. The CDR3 nucleotides read TGTGCCAGCAGCCCTAGACCAGAGGCAGATACGCAGTATTTT.

The V and J genes are TRBV5-1 and TRBJ1-2, with 7 nucleotides matching TRBD1. Per the germline V gene, CDR1 is SGHRS and CDR2 is YFSETQ. The CDR3 sequence is 14 residues long. Trimming cost V 4 bases and J 0 bases; bases outside gene matches: 3. In DNA, the CDR3 is TGCGCCAGCAGCGTGGGACAGACTAACTATGGCTACACCTTC. Translation: CASSVGQTNYGYTF.

This chain links TRBV7-8 with TRBJ2-5, with D tentatively TRBD2 (5 bases). The J call may be wrong; the DNA end is better matched by TRBJ2-7. This CDR3 has 13 amino acids. CDR1 is SGHVS, CDR2 FQNEAQ, per germline. CDR3: CASSLGIGGEQYF. CDR3 coding DNA: TGTGCCAGCAGCTTAGGAATAGGAGGCGAGCAGTACTTC.

This clone was seen once. This chain uses TRBV30 with TRBJ1-1, with D maybe TRBD1 (5 bases). Trimming shortened V by 7 bases and J by 9 bases, and 21 bases separated the two germline ends. Germline assignment: CDR1 GTSNPN and CDR2 SVGIG (reference sequence). This CDR3 comprises 13 residues. The CDR3 reads CASHSRRGEKAFF. DNA of the CDR3: TGTGCCTCCCACAGCCGGCGGGGGGAGAAAGCTTTCTTT.

The J gene is TRBJ1-2, the V gene TRBV5-4; 7 positions match TRBD1. Germline values: CDR1 SGHNT, CDR2 YYREEE (reference sequence). V trimming: 0 bases; J trimming: 0 bases; junction bases outside the gene matches: 8. The CDR3 is 17 amino acids. The CDR3, as DNA: TGTGCCAGCAGCTTGGAGAGGACAGGCCCAACTAACTATGGCTACACCTTC. It specifies CASSLERTGPTNYGYTF.

This chain connects TRBV4-2 to TRBJ2-2; perhaps TRBD2 as D (7 bases). CDR3 length: 17 residues. Looked up from germline, CDR1 is LGHNA and CDR2 is YNFKEQ. V was trimmed by 0 bases and J by 4 bases, leaving 15 bases between them. CDR3 sequence (DNA): TGTGCCAGCAGCCAAGACCTCGCGGGGGCCGGCACCGGGGAGCTGTTTTTT. Translating it yields CASSQDLAGAGTGELFF.

The CDR3 here is CASTEGQGKNQPQHF. The CDR3 DNA sequence: TGTGCCAGCACCGAGGGACAGGGTAAGAATCAGCCCCAGCATTTT. V is TRBV6-1 and J is TRBJ1-5; TRBD1 matches 9 bases. CDR1 and CDR2 (germline): MNHNS, SASEGT. Trimming cost V 7 bases and J 4 bases; bases outside gene matches: 8. The CDR3 has 15 residues.

This rearrangement joins TRBV18 to TRBJ2-6, with 12 bases lining up with TRBD2. The CDR3 loop spans 18 amino acids. The V and J ends lost 3 bases and 1 base, in that order; junction bases with no gene match: 4. CDR1 KGHSH and CDR2 LQKENI come from the germline V gene. The CDR3 sequence: CASSPRTSGVSGANVLTF. In DNA form, the CDR3 reads TGTGCCAGCTCACCCAGGACTAGCGGGGTATCTGGGGCCAACGTCCTGACTTTC.

This rearrangement joins TRBV4-2 to TRBJ1-1; D may be TRBD1 (5 bases). The V end was cut by 1 base, the J end by 3 bases, with 12 bases between. CDR3 length: 15 residues. Germline values: CDR1 LGHNA, CDR2 YNFKEQ. The CDR3 loop is CASSQVQGDYTEAFF. CDR3 DNA: TGTGCCAGCAGCCAAGTTCAAGGGGACTACACTGAAGCTTTCTTT.